The 25 T cell receptor beta chains in this list originate from one sample, sequenced in a study of T cells in Graves' hyperthyroidism and ophthalmopathy. Regions amplified from RNA transcripts were the TCR beta CDR3 regions. In the first-round RT-PCR of the TCR CDR3, the HTBI primer set was used. TCRdb analysed the multiplex PCR reads with MiXCR anew, one entry per CDR3 protein. The sample carries 530,000 or so distinct CDR3 sequences, around 22% recorded once. Sequencing was performed on blood. The receptors were gathered from a woman aged 25 to 39 with Graves' ophthalmopathy.

The genes are TRBV11-2 and TRBJ2-7; maybe TRBD2 (5 bases). Germline CDR1 reads SGHAT; CDR2 reads FQNNGV. Trimming took 0 bases from V and 0 from J, leaving 18 bases between them. The CDR3 is 18 amino acids. CDR3 nucleotide sequence: TGTGCCAGCAGCTTAGAAGCGGCGGGTCGGATGAGCTCCTACGAGCAGTACTTC. Residues: CASSLEAAGRMSSYEQYF.

There are a few counts of this clonotype. Written as DNA, the CDR3 is TGTGCCAGCAGTCCCTCCATAGGGTCAGAGACCCAGTACTTC. It is translated as CASSPSIGSETQYF. The chain employs TRBV27 and TRBJ2-5; D is ambiguous. The CDR3 totals 14 residues. The germline V and J ends were trimmed by 5 bases and 4 bases, with 14 bases remaining between them. Germline lookup yields CDR1 MNHEY and CDR2 SMNVEV (reference sequence).

The table lists this clonotype with many counts. This chain joins TRBV6-1 and TRBJ1-2; 7 bases agree with TRBD1. CDR1 and CDR2 from the germline V gene are MNHNS and SASEGT. The CDR3 length is 16 residues. The J segment lost 7 bases and the V segment lost 6 bases, leaving 17 bases of the junction unmatched. DNA for the CDR3: TGTGCCAGCAGCGATCCACCGGGACAGCAACCTTCTGGCTACACCTTC. It specifies CASSDPPGQQPSGYTF.

This clonotype occurred many times. V and J are TRBV6-9 and TRBJ1-1; possibly TRBD1 for D (5 bases). Deletions cut 7 bases from V and 5 bases from J, with 20 bases between. The CDR3 extends over 15 amino acids. The germline CDR1 and CDR2 sequences are MNHGY and SVAAGI. The CDR3 sequence: CASIVEAGILTEAFF. The CDR3 DNA reads as TGTGCCAGCATCGTGGAGGCAGGGATATTAACTGAAGCTTTCTTT.

V usage is TRBV28 and J usage is TRBJ1-1; D perhaps matches TRBD1 (5 bases). Germline V gives CDR1 MDHEN, CDR2 SYDVKM. This CDR3 contains 14 residues. Deletions cut 5 bases from V and 6 bases from J, with 16 bases between. The chain's CDR3 is CASSLPHGGAEAFF. The CDR3 region has the DNA TGTGCCAGCAGTCTTCCCCACGGGGGGGCTGAAGCTTTCTTT.

This clonotype occurred many times. DNA of the CDR3: TGCAGCGTTAGGGGACAGGGAACCTATGGCTACACCTTC. Encoded protein: CSVRGQGTYGYTF. The chain uses TRBV29-1 and TRBJ1-2; 9 positions agree with TRBD1. The V and J ends lost 5 bases and 4 bases, in that order; junction bases with no gene match: 5. CDR3 length: 13 amino acids. Per the germline V gene, CDR1 is SQVTM and CDR2 is ANQGSEA.

This sequence joins TRBV10-3 and TRBJ1-5; TRBD1 matches at 10 bases. The junction had 5 bases not matched to a gene; V was cut back by 2 bases and J by 4 bases. Germline loops: CDR1 ENHRY, CDR2 SYGVKD. The CDR3 has 16 amino acids. The CDR3 reads CAISEKGDRGNQPQHF. The CDR3 DNA reads as TGTGCCATCAGTGAGAAGGGGGACAGGGGTAATCAGCCCCAGCATTTT.

This clonotype was observed many times. The chain has TRBV20-1 and TRBJ1-1; TRBD1 agrees at 9 bases. Germline CDR1 and CDR2: DFQATT and SNEGSKA (reference sequence). Trimming at V came to 0 bases and at J to 5 bases, leaving 7 bases not matched to a gene. The CDR3 totals 15 residues. CDR3 bases: TGCAGTGCTAGAGATCCTGACAGGGGGATGACTGAAGCTTTCTTT. It specifies CSARDPDRGMTEAFF.

This clonotype was seen many times. The chain is built from TRBV12-3 or TRBV12-4 and TRBJ2-5; no firm D call. The CDR3 covers 13 residues. Trimming stripped 5 bases from V and 2 bases from J, with 9 bases between. CDR3: CASSVPPQETQYF. For the CDR3, the DNA is TGTGCCAGCAGTGTACCGCCTCAAGAGACCCAGTACTTC.

This clonotype was seen many times. The chain recombines TRBV6-1 with TRBJ1-3; possibly TRBD1 for D (6 bases). Looked up from germline, CDR1 is MNHNS and CDR2 is SASEGT. The CDR3 has 14 amino acids. V was trimmed by 6 bases and J by 0 bases, leaving 9 bases between them. The CDR3 DNA reads as TGTGCCAGCAGGCGGACAGCCTCTGGAAACACCATATATTTT. Its protein product is CASRRTASGNTIYF.

The chain combines TRBV27 with TRBJ1-2; D gene unclear. The germline V gene encodes CDR1 MNHEY and CDR2 SMNVEV (reference sequence). Trimming shortened V by 9 bases and J by 3 bases, and 8 bases separated the two germline ends. This CDR3 has 11 residues. CDR3 coding DNA: TGTGCCAGGTGGCTTTACTATGGCTACACCTTC. Translated, it gives CARWLYYGYTF.

This clonotype was found many times. The rearrangement links TRBV11-1 to TRBJ1-4; D remains unclear. V shed 2 bases and J shed 5 bases, with 12 bases lying between them. This CDR3 comprises 15 residues. Germline loops: CDR1 SGHAT, CDR2 FQDESV (reference sequence). The CDR3 loop is CASSLFSAINEKLFF. For the CDR3, the DNA is TGTGCCAGCAGCTTATTTTCGGCAATAAATGAAAAACTGTTTTTT. Filled out from reference TRBV11-1 and TRBJ1-4, the complete variable domain reads EAEVAQSPRYKITEKSQAVAFWCDPISGHATLYWYRQILGQGPELLVQFQDESVVDDSQLPKDRFSAERLKGVDSTLKIQPAELGDSAMYLCASSLFSAINEKLFFGSGTQLSVL.

The rearrangement joins TRBV15 to TRBJ1-3; 7 nucleotides agree with TRBD1. Trimming removed 5 bases from V and 0 bases from J; junction bases left unmatched: 7. The length of the CDR3 is 16 residues. Germline loops: CDR1 LNHNV, CDR2 YYDKDF (reference sequence). The CDR3 DNA reads as TGTGCCACCAGCGCGCGACAGGGTCTCTCTGGAAACACCATATATTTT. Its translation is CATSARQGLSGNTIYF.

This clonotype was detected only a few times. This sequence joins TRBV6-2 or TRBV6-3 and TRBJ1-5; D is unresolved. The V end was cut by 5 bases, the J end by 0 bases, with 11 bases between. Looked up from germline, CDR1 is MNHEY and CDR2 is SVGEGT. CDR3 size: 15 residues. CDR3 sequence: CASSATHNSNQPQHF. The CDR3 DNA follows: TGTGCCAGCAGTGCGACACATAATAGCAATCAGCCCCAGCATTTT.

This rearrangement joins TRBV9 to TRBJ2-5; no definite D call. Trimming shortened V by 2 bases and J by 1 base, and 6 bases separated the two germline ends. This CDR3 has 13 amino acids. Germline CDR1 SGDLS, CDR2 YYNGEE. CDR3 bases: TGTGCCAGCAGCGTGGACCTCCAAGAGACCCAGTACTTC. Translation gives CASSVDLQETQYF. Together with reference TRBV9 and TRBJ2-5, the CDR3 gives the full variable domain: DSGVTQTPKHLITATGQRVTLRCSPRSGDLSVYWYQQSLDQGLQFLIQYYNGEERAKGNILERFSAQQFPDLHSELNLSSLELGDSALYFCASSVDLQETQYFGPGTRLLVL.

This clonotype was counted at least ten times. V and J are TRBV7-2 and TRBJ2-5, with D tentatively TRBD1 (6 bases). The germline gives CDR1 SGHTA, CDR2 FQGNSA. V was clipped by 5 bases and J by 3 bases, with 13 bases between them. The CDR3 has 14 amino acids. CDR3: CASSGQKTKETQYF. In nucleotides, the CDR3 is TGTGCCAGCAGCGGACAGAAAACTAAAGAGACCCAGTACTTC.

This clonotype was seen ten or more times. The V call is TRBV2, the J call TRBJ1-1; D not resolved. The CDR3 has 12 residues. The V gene lost 10 bases and the J gene lost 1 base, with 10 bases spanning the gap. Looked up from germline, CDR1 is SNHLY and CDR2 is FYNNEI. CDR3 nucleotides: TGTGCCAATCTAAACAAGAACACTGAAGCTTTCTTT. Its protein product is CANLNKNTEAFF.

This clonotype occurred many times. The rearrangement joins TRBV20-1 to TRBJ2-7, with 7 bases lining up with TRBD1. CDR1 is DFQATT and CDR2 is SNEGSKA in the germline V gene (reference sequence). CDR3 size: 13 residues. Trimming removed 2 bases from V and 2 bases from J; junction bases left unmatched: 3. The CDR3: CSARQGVAYEQYF. The CDR3 DNA follows: TGCAGTGCTAGACAGGGGGTCGCCTACGAGCAGTACTTC.

J is TRBJ2-7 and V is TRBV29-1; D is undetermined. From germline, CDR1 is SQVTM and CDR2 ANQGSEA. The CDR3 is 13 residues long. Trimming pared 8 bases from V and 2 bases from J, leaving 16 bases between. CDR3 bases: TGCAGCATCGAGGCGCCAGTCACCTACGAGCAGTACTTC. Translated, it gives CSIEAPVTYEQYF.

The V gene is TRBV30, the J gene TRBJ1-3; D call uncertain. Between the trimmed V and J ends, which lost 0 bases and 6 bases, there was a span of 12 bases. Germline V gives CDR1 GTSNPN, CDR2 SVGIG (reference sequence). The CDR3 is 14 residues long. CDR3 DNA: TGTGCCTGGAGTGTAATCGGGTTGGAAAACACCATATATTTT. Translated: CAWSVIGLENTIYF.

The chain couples TRBV19 to TRBJ1-5; no firm D call. From germline, CDR1 is LNHDA and CDR2 SQIVND (reference sequence). The V gene lost 4 bases and the J gene lost 3 bases, with 16 bases spanning the gap. This CDR3 has 16 residues. This CDR3 is CASSRETEGYNQPQHF. CDR3 nucleotides: TGTGCCAGTAGTAGAGAGACCGAGGGTTACAATCAGCCCCAGCATTTT.

The rearrangement joins TRBV12-5 to TRBJ2-2; D remains ambiguous. The CDR3 is 15 residues long. From germline, CDR1 is LGHNT and CDR2 FRNRAP. The CDR3 protein is CAQHPGVRNTGELFF. Here the CDR3 DNA reads TGTGCCCAACATCCAGGCGTCCGAAACACCGGGGAGCTGTTTTTT.

This clonotype has ten or more counts. V usage is TRBV12-3 or TRBV12-4 and J usage is TRBJ1-1; D gene uncertain. V gave up 6 bases and J gave up 0 bases, with 11 bases separating them. This CDR3 region has 14 residues. CDR3 nucleotide sequence: TGTGCCAGCAGCTTAAGAAGGTTGAACACTGAAGCTTTCTTT. Translated: CASSLRRLNTEAFF.

V is TRBV12-3 or TRBV12-4 and J is TRBJ1-5, with 8 positions matching TRBD1. CDR3 length: 15 residues. The J segment lost 4 bases and the V segment lost 5 bases, leaving 7 bases of the junction unmatched. The CDR3 sequence: CASSPTTGANQPQHF. In DNA form, the CDR3 reads TGTGCCAGCAGTCCCACGACAGGGGCTAATCAGCCCCAGCATTTT.

As to this clonotype: This may come from a read error, since a much larger clone is one base off. This chain joins TRBV13 and TRBJ1-1; D might be TRBD1 (5 bases). CDR3 length equals 14 residues. The V end lost 10 bases, the J end lost 4 bases, and 19 bases lay between the germline ends. CDR1 is PRHDT, CDR2 FYEKMQ, per germline (reference sequence). The CDR3: CAISATGWSTEAFF. The CDR3, as DNA: TGTGCCATCAGTGCAACAGGTTGGAGCACTGAAGCTTTCTTT.